The T cell receptor (beta chain) described here comes from a study of CD8 T cells in ankylosing spondylitis. Study observations and caveats: Those disease-linked clones were CD8+; they were also relatively rare in peripheral blood. There was a TCR beta motif, made of several highly homologous variants, that appeared characteristic of ankylosing spondylitis blood.

V lost 6 bases to trimming and J lost 7 bases; unmatched junction nucleotides: 9. From germline, CDR1 is SQVTM and CDR2 ANQGSEA. The CDR3 has 14 residues. This clonotype has just a few counts. Antigen: not known. TCRdb reprocessed the 5' RACE reads with MiXCR, giving one entry per CDR3 protein. The sample lists about 700,000 distinct CDR3 sequences; under 20% were seen once. The sequenced material came from blood, either unsorted or a sorted T cell fraction (not recorded which). The chain carries TRBV29-1 and TRBJ1-5; TRBD1 agrees at 10 bases. The clonotype was recovered from a male donor with ankylosing spondylitis. CDR3 nucleotides: TGCAGCGTGCAAGAAGGACAGGGGGGGCAGCCCCAGCATTTT. It codes for CSVQEGQGGQPQHF.